This is a list of T cell receptor beta chains from one sample in a study of T cells in Graves' hyperthyroidism and ophthalmopathy. A single record per CDR3 protein comes from TCRdb applying MiXCR to the multiplex PCR reads. The sample lists 600,000 to 700,000 distinct CDR3 sequences, just under 45% occurring once. Material for sequencing was peripheral blood or thyroid tissue (not recorded which). These receptors were obtained from an adult man with Graves' disease, either hyperthyroidism or ophthalmopathy (not recorded which). The CDR3 runs from the conserved cysteine through the conserved F or W. D genes are given only for firm matches. Only some rows state a clone size, as once, few, many or a class for expanded clones.

v_call	j_call	clone_size	d_call	cdr3_nt	cdr3_aa
TRBV25-1	TRBJ1-4	few	-	TGTGCCAGCAGTGACAAAGGCAGAAAGAATGAAAAACTGTTTTTT	CASSDKGRKNEKLFF
TRBV7-6	TRBJ1-1	few	-	TGTGCCAGCAGCCCGTCAGGAGGGAAGGGGACTGAAGCTTTCTTT	CASSPSGGKGTEAFF
TRBV19	TRBJ1-2	few	-	TGTGCCAGTACCGCGAACGGCAGTCCTAACTATGGCTACACCTTC	CASTANGSPNYGYTF
TRBV2	TRBJ2-7	-	-	TGTGCCAGCACCCATAGCAGGACCGCCTACGAGCAGTACTTC	CASTHSRTAYEQYF
TRBV12-3/TRBV12-4	TRBJ1-4	-	-	TGTGCCAGCACTACGAGAGCGGCTAATGAAAAACTGTTTTTT	CASTTRAANEKLFF
TRBV29-1	TRBJ1-5	-	-	TGCAGCGCCGGAGGGACTAGCGGGGGGCATTTT	CSAGGTSGGHF
TRBV4-1	TRBJ1-2	-	-	TGCGCCAGCAGCCTTAGGACGGATTTTACTAACTATGGCTACACCTTC	CASSLRTDFTNYGYTF
TRBV10-2	TRBJ2-7	once	TRBD1	TGCGCCAGCGTTGGGACAGGAGGCTACGAGCAGTACTTC	CASVGTGGYEQYF
TRBV29-1	TRBJ1-2	-	TRBD1	TGCAGCGTCGGGACAGGGGTTGACTATGGCTACACCTTC	CSVGTGVDYGYTF
TRBV19	TRBJ1-1	-	-	TGTGCCAGTGCGTTTTCAGGGATGGGCACTGAAGCTTTCTTT	CASAFSGMGTEAFF
TRBV5-1	TRBJ1-5	few	-	-	CASSFGNGNQPQHF
TRBV15	TRBJ1-5	-	-	TGTGCCACCAGCGCGGACAGTTTAGGGGGAGATCAGCCCCAGCATTTT	CATSADSLGGDQPQHF
TRBV19	TRBJ2-7	few	-	TGTGCCAGTAGCAACAGGATCTCCTACGAGCAGTACTTC	CASSNRISYEQYF
TRBV7-2	TRBJ1-2	many	TRBD1	TGTGCCAGCAGCGTAGGCGGGGACAGCTATGGCTACACCTTC	CASSVGGDSYGYTF
TRBV7-9	TRBJ1-2	many	-	TGTGCCAGCAGCTTAGGCCCTGCCGGTGATGGCTACACCTTC	CASSLGPAGDGYTF
TRBV20-1	TRBJ2-7	-	-	TGCAGTGCGCGAGCCCCTCTGCGACATAGCGGCACCTACGAGCAGTACTTC	CSARAPLRHSGTYEQYF
TRBV15	TRBJ1-6	-	-	TGTGCCACCAGCAGAGCCGTAGGACAGCGTTGGACTTCACCTCTCCACTTT	CATSRAVGQRWTSPLHF
TRBV7-2	TRBJ1-1	once	-	TGTGCCAGCAGCTATCATCACATCGCCCAGGACACTGAAGCTTTCTTT	CASSYHHIAQDTEAFF
TRBV25-1	TRBJ1-1	-	-	TGTGCCAGCCTCTCCGACAGGCCTGAAGCTTTCTTT	CASLSDRPEAFF
TRBV2	TRBJ2-7	few	-	TGTGCCAGCAGTCGGGCCTCTTGGGAGCAGTACTTC	CASSRASWEQYF
TRBV5-1	TRBJ2-5	-	TRBD1	TGCGCCAGCAGCTTGGAAGGGACAGGAGAGAGGGAGACCCAGTACTTC	CASSLEGTGERETQYF
TRBV7-2	TRBJ1-6	-	TRBD1	TGTGCCAGCAGCGGCGGGACAGGGTGGTGGTCACCCCTCCACTTT	CASSGGTGWWSPLHF
TRBV15	TRBJ1-6	many	-	TGTGCCACCAGCAGCCTAACCCGGGCCGTTAATTCACCCCTCCACTTT	CATSSLTRAVNSPLHF
TRBV6-5	TRBJ1-4	-	TRBD1	TGTGCCAGCAGTTACCTGCCCGGGACAGGGGGGAATGAAAAACTGTTTTTT	CASSYLPGTGGNEKLFF
TRBV2	TRBJ1-1	few	-	TGTGCCAGCAGCGGGGGACAAACCCTGAACACTGAAGCTTTCTTT	CASSGGQTLNTEAFF
TRBV7-3	TRBJ2-7	-	TRBD1	TGTGCCAGCAGCTCTCTGTGGGACAGGGGTCCGTACGAGCAGTACTTC	CASSSLWDRGPYEQYF
TRBV10-3	TRBJ1-2	-	-	TGTGCCATCAGTGAGGAGGGTTACGGCCTCACCTTC	CAISEEGYGLTF
TRBV2	TRBJ1-3	-	TRBD1	TGTGCCAGCAGCCTCACCGGGACAGGGATGAACACCATATATTTT	CASSLTGTGMNTIYF
TRBV7-9	TRBJ2-7	-	-	TGTGCCAGCAGTGCCGGACTTACCACCCACGAGCAGTACTTC	CASSAGLTTHEQYF
TRBV2	TRBJ1-4	-	-	TGTGCCAGCAAATTGGGCAGGGGTAATGAAAAACTGTTTTTT	CASKLGRGNEKLFF
TRBV20-1	TRBJ2-3	-	TRBD1	TGCAGTGCTAGAGTGTTACAGGGGGGCTCAGATACGCAGTATTTT	CSARVLQGGSDTQYF
TRBV7-8	TRBJ2-5	-	-	TGTGCCAGCAGCTTAGCGCCGGCAGGGGTTCGTGAGACCCAGTACTTC	CASSLAPAGVRETQYF
TRBV7-3	TRBJ1-3	many	TRBD1	TGTGCCAGCAGCCCGGGACAGGGAGGAGGAAACACCATATATTTT	CASSPGQGGGNTIYF
TRBV7-6	TRBJ2-7	many	TRBD1	TGTGCCAGCAGCCCCCGGACAGGGGAGGGCGAGCAGTACTTC	CASSPRTGEGEQYF
TRBV7-2	TRBJ1-5	many	-	TGTGCCAGCAGCGAGGTCAATCAGCCCCAGCATTTT	CASSEVNQPQHF
TRBV10-3	TRBJ1-2	few	-	TGTGCCAGCAGCCCCACTTTGGGTAGGCTCTATGGCTACACCTTC	CASSPTLGRLYGYTF
TRBV19	TRBJ1-4	-	-	TGTGCCAGTAGTATCGGGACGGCCGGTGAAAAACTGTTTTTT	CASSIGTAGEKLFF
TRBV7-9	TRBJ1-5	few	-	TGTGCCAGCAGCCAAAGTGGGCCCCAGCATTTT	CASSQSGPQHF
TRBV14	TRBJ1-1	-	-	TGTGCCAGCAGCCAAGAACTTTGGGGGTTGAACACTGAAGCTTTCTTT	CASSQELWGLNTEAFF
TRBV3-1	TRBJ1-5	-	-	TGTGCCAGCAGCCAAGATAACGGATATAGCAATCAGCCCCAGCATTTT	CASSQDNGYSNQPQHF
TRBV19	TRBJ2-7	-	-	TGTGCCAGTACATCTCCCGGGGGTGCCTACGAGCAGTACTTC	CASTSPGGAYEQYF
TRBV12-5	TRBJ1-5	-	TRBD1	TGTGCTAGTGGGCGCAACTGGGACAGGGGAAATCAGCCCCAGCATTTT	CASGRNWDRGNQPQHF
TRBV19	TRBJ1-4	-	-	TGTGCCAGTAGCTTCCCGGACGGGGACTCAAAACTGTTTTTT	CASSFPDGDSKLFF
TRBV10-3	TRBJ1-1	many	-	TGTGCCATCAGTGAACTTCGCACTGAAGCTTTCTTT	CAISELRTEAFF
TRBV2	TRBJ1-1	once	-	TGTGCCAGCAGTCAGCCCTGGGACCCCCAGCAGGCTTTCTTT	CASSQPWDPQQAFF
TRBV4-1	TRBJ1-1	-	-	TGTGCCAGCAGCTTGGAGGCAGGGAGTCGCTCTGAAGCTTTCTTT	CASSLEAGSRSEAFF
TRBV15	TRBJ2-5	-	TRBD2	TGTGCCACCAGCAGACGGGGGGGAGGGACCCAGTACTTC	CATSRRGGGTQYF
TRBV5-1	TRBJ2-5	-	TRBD2	TGCGCCAGCAGCTTGAGCGCGGGAGGTCCCGAAACCCAGTACTTC	CASSLSAGGPETQYF
TRBV12-3/TRBV12-4	TRBJ1-1	-	-	TGTGCCAGCACCACCACAGGGAGCTTGAACACTGAAGCTTTCTTT	CASTTTGSLNTEAFF
TRBV15	TRBJ1-5	-	-	TGTGCCACCAGCAGTTTAACGGCTGTAGCTCTGCCCCAGCATTTT	CATSSLTAVALPQHF
TRBV24-1	TRBJ1-5	many	-	TGTGCCACCAGTGACCCTAACACCTACAATCAGCCCCAGCATTTT	CATSDPNTYNQPQHF
TRBV2	TRBJ1-1	many	-	TGTGCCAGCCTCGACGGTCGTGAAGCTTTCTTT	CASLDGREAFF
TRBV15	TRBJ1-1	many	-	TGTGCCACCAGCAGAGACAGGGTTTTCGACACTGAAGCTTTCTTT	CATSRDRVFDTEAFF
TRBV15	TRBJ2-5	many	-	TGTGCCACCAGCCCAGGGGCGAGCCAAGAGACCCAGTACTTC	CATSPGASQETQYF
TRBV19	TRBJ1-5	few	-	TGTGCCAGTGTCGGGACATATAGCAATCAGCCCCAGCATTTT	CASVGTYSNQPQHF
TRBV2	TRBJ1-1	few	TRBD1	TGTGCCAGCAGTTACAGGGGCTACAACACTGAAGCTTTCTTT	CASSYRGYNTEAFF
TRBV20-1	TRBJ1-1	once	TRBD1	TGCAGTGCTGGAGGGACAGCGGGAACTGAAGCTTTCTTT	CSAGGTAGTEAFF